This T cell receptor beta chain was identified during a study of T cell responses to AZD1222 COVID-19 vaccine (dated by TCRdb to about 2021). For context, the study as a whole: A total of just over 230 trial participants underwent TCR sequencing, of whom 207 received two doses of AZD1222 and around 26 received two doses of the MenACWY control vaccine. Trial participants were enrolled into age subgroups of 18-55, 56-69 and 70-plus years, which contained approximately 150, 28 and 58 TCR-sequenced participants, respectively. Findings and caveats that apply to the study as a whole: Participants were mostly white British, with more females than males. The authors suggested clonal diversity may have been underestimated. Epitopes outside the regions mutated in the B.1.351 and B.1.1.7 variants were reportedly recognized by nearly half of the unique spike-specific TCRs. A significant rise in spike-specific TCR breadth and depth was observed after two AZD1222 doses relative to day 0 and relative to MenACWY recipients. CD4 TCRs associated with the vaccine covered the entire spike protein, and the dominant responses were in regions 160-218 and 743-854. Conclusions about previously exposed vaccinees are limited, since just a handful of AZD1222 recipients were seropositive for SARS-CoV-2 at baseline. The 56-69-year group was small, and its depth increase did not reach significance, likely because of low power. No day 14 peak-response samples were available, so repertoires were characterized only after the peak T cell response.

The cysteine opens and the phenylalanine closes a CDR3 of 13 amino acids. Just CDR3 DNA is preserved here, 39 bases in frame from base 1. The germline V gene (reference sequence) sets CDR1 to LNHDA and CDR2 to SQIVND. V drops 10 bases and J drops 1 base, leaving 11 bases in between. The CDR3 regions of human TCRbeta chains were analyzed by immunosequencing. Concerning the study's data processing: Repertoire TCRs were checked for matches against a reference library of SARS-CoV-2-specific TCRs that had been generated using the MIRA antigen-specificity platform. Breadth was defined as the fraction of unique TCRs that were SARS-CoV-2-associated. Depth was defined as the fraction of total T cells that were SARS-CoV-2-associated. Using the MIRA data, every spike-specific TCR was mapped to the spike region that the TCR reacted to and assigned to either a CD4 or a CD8 class. Log10-transformed breadth and depth values were compared by one-way ANOVA with Sidak's multiple comparisons tests. This immuneACCESS table, as held by TCRdb, lists in-frame sequences with V and J called but not all clones. Of the missing ones, under half trace to an unresolved V gene in checked studies; the others have no known cause. V, J and clone size are those of that table, while D and trimming were read from the DNA. The sample contains tens of thousands of clones, approximately 90% of them found a single time. The leading ten clones occupy around 1.1% of the sample.

Remarks on this clone: Its recognized antigen is unknown. Base quality data are lacking; no much larger clone is found one base away.

The time point label, read with the paper, signifies: about 28 days (+/-7) after the second vaccine dose. Because spike-specific TCR depth and breadth did not differ between the two schedules, AZD1222 recipients who got a second dose at roughly 4 weeks were pooled with those who got a second dose at roughly 12 weeks. Vaccinee samples came from UK trials COV001 and COV002, including a single-blind randomized controlled phase 2/3 trial of AZD1222 (ChAdOx1 nCoV-19) in healthy adults. For TCRbeta chain sequencing, PBMC samples from trial participants were taken at day 0 and at day 28 after the second dose.

The source of this sequence is an adult who received the AZD1222 COVID-19 vaccine. Here the sequenced sample was peripheral blood, taken 28 days after the second AZD1222 dose. This chain joins TRBV19 to TRBJ1-5; TRBD1 could be the D gene, as 6 bases match. The bases read TGTGCCACCGGACAGTTGAGCAATCAGCCCCAGCATTTT. Translation gives CATGQLSNQPQHF.